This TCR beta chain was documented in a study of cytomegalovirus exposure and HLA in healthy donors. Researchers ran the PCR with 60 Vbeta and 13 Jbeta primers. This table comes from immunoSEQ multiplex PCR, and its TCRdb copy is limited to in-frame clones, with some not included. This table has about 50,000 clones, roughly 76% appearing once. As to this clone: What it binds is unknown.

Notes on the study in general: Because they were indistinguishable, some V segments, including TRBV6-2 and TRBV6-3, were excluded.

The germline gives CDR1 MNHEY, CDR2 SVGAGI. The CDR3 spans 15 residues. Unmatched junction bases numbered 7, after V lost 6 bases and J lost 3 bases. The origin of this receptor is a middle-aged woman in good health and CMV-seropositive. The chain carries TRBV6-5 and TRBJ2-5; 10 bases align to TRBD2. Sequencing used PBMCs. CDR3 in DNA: TGTGCCAGCAGGATCGAGCGGGGGGGAAAAGAGACCCAGTACTTC. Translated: CASRIERGGKETQYF.